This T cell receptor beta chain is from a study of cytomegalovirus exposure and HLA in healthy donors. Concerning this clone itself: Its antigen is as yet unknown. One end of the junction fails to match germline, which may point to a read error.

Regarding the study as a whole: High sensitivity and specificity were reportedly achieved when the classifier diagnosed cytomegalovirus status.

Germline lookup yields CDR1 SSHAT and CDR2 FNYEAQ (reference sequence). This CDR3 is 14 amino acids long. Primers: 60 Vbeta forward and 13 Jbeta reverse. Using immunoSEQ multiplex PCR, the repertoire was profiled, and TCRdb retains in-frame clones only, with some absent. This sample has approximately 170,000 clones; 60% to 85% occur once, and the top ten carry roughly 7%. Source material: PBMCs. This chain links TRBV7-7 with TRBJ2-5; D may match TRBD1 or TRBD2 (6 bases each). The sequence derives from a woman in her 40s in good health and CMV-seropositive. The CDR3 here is CASSLGGRAETQYF. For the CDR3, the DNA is TGTGCTAGCAGCTTAGGGGGGCGCGCGGAGACCCAGTACTTC.